This section outlines one T cell receptor beta chain sequence together with its context. The data belong to a study of T cells in Graves' hyperthyroidism and ophthalmopathy. Researchers amplified the TCR beta CDR3 regions from RNA transcripts. The TCR CDR3 first-round RT-PCR relied on the HTBI primer set. TCRdb itself ran the multiplex PCR reads through MiXCR, one entry per CDR3 protein. Of 350,000 or so distinct CDR3 sequences in the sample, roughly 23% were seen once. The CDR3 length is 16 residues. CDR1 and CDR2 (germline): MDHEN, SYDVKM. The V end was cut by 5 bases, the J end by 0 bases, with 16 bases between.

The specimen was blood. This TCR was sampled from a woman aged 50 to 60 with Graves' hyperthyroidism. The chain recombines TRBV28 with TRBJ1-1; tentatively, D is TRBD1 (5 bases). CDR3 bases: TGTGCCAGCAGTAACGCGCTCCGGGGACTGAACACTGAAGCTTTCTTT. Amino acids: CASSNALRGLNTEAFF. The entire variable domain, with the rest obtained from reference TRBV28 and TRBJ1-1, is as follows: DVKVTQSSRYLVKRTGEKVFLECVQDMDHENMFWYRQDPGLGLRLIYFSYDVKMKEKGDIPEGYSVSREKKERFSLILESASTNQTSMYLCASSNALRGLNTEAFFGQGTRLTVV.